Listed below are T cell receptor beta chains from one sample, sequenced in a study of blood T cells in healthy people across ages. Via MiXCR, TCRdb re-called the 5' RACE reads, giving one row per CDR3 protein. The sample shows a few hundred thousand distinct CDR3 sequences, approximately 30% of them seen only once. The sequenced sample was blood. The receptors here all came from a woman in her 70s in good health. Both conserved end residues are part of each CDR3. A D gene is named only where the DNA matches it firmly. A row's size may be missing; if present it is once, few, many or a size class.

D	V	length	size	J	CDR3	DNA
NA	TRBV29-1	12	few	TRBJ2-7	CSVDGGRYEQYF	TGCAGCGTTGATGGCGGGCGCTACGAGCAGTACTTC
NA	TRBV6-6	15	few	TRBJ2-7	CASSYSWQSSYEQYF	TGTGCCAGCAGTTACTCTTGGCAGAGCTCCTACGAGCAGTACTTC
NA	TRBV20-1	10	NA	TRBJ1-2	CSARESGYTF	TGCAGTGCTAGAGAAAGTGGCTACACCTTC
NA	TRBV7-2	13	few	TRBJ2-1	CASSPGGFNEQFF	TGTGCCAGCAGCCCCGGAGGTTTCAATGAGCAGTTCTTC
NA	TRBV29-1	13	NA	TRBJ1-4	CSVDRQAGEKLFF	TGCAGCGTTGACCGGCAGGCTGGGGAAAAACTGTTTTTT
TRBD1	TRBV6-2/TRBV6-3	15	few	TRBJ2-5	CASSYGLAGGETQYF	TGTGCCAGCAGTTACGGGCTTGCAGGGGGAGAGACCCAGTACTTC
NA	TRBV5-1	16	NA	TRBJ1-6	CASSRDPSSYNSPLHF	TGCGCCAGCAGCCGGGACCCAAGCTCCTATAATTCACCCCTCCACTTT
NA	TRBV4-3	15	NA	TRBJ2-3	CASSQDSASADTQYF	TGCGCCAGCAGCCAAGATTCGGCTAGCGCAGATACGCAGTATTTT
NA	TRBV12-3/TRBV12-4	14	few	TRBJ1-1	CASSLGQAISEAFF	TGTGCCAGCAGTTTAGGACAGGCGATTTCGGAAGCTTTCTTT
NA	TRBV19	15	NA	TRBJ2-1	CASSIARGSYNEQFF	TGTGCCAGTAGTATAGCGCGGGGATCCTACAATGAGCAGTTCTTC
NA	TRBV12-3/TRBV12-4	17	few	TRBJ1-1	CASSFLGSLGARTEAFF	TGTGCCAGCAGTTTCTTAGGTAGTTTGGGCGCGCGAACTGAAGCTTTCTTT
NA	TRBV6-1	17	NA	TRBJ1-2	CASRVGLTGLSDYGYTF	TGTGCCAGCAGGGTGGGGTTGACGGGACTCTCTGACTATGGCTACACCTTC
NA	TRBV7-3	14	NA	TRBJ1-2	CASSPDGSPYGYTF	TGTGCCAGCAGCCCGGACGGGAGCCCCTATGGCTACACCTTC
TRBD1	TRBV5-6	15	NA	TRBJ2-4	CASSKPGQGNNIQYF	TGTGCCAGCAGCAAACCGGGACAGGGCAACAACATTCAGTACTTC
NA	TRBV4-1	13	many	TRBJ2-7	CASSQGSTYEQYF	TGCGCCAGCAGCCAAGGTTCAACCTACGAGCAGTACTTC
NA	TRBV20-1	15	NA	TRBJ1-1	CSASKIFSENTEAFF	TGCAGTGCTAGTAAGATCTTTTCCGAAAACACTGAAGCTTTCTTT
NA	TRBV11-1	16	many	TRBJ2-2	CASSFRVAANTGELFF	TGTGCCAGCAGCTTCAGGGTAGCGGCGAACACCGGGGAGCTGTTTTTT
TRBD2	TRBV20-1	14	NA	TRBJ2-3	CSVPPSGGSDTQYF	TGCAGTGTCCCGCCTAGCGGGGGGTCGGATACGCAGTATTTT
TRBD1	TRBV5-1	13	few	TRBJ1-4	CASSSGQGRELFF	TGCGCCAGCAGCTCGGGACAGGGACGCGAACTGTTTTTT
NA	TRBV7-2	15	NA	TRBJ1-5	CASSLYKGTGQPQHF	TGTGCCAGCAGCTTATACAAGGGGACGGGCCAGCCCCAGCATTTT
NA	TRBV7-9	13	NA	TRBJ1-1	CATGGDMNTEAFF	TGTGCCACCGGGGGGGATATGAACACTGAAGCTTTCTTT
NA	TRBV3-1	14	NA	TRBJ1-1	CASSQGLLNTEASF	TGTGCCAGCAGCCAGGGACTACTGAACACTGAAGCTTCCTTT
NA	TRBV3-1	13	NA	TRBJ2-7	CASSQYEPYEQYF	TGTGCCAGCAGCCAATATGAACCCTACGAGCAGTACTTC
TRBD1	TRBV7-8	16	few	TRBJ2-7	CASSSSAGTVSYEQYF	TGTGCCAGCAGCTCGAGCGCCGGGACAGTCTCCTACGAGCAGTACTTC
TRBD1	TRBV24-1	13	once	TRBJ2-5	CATSGPRGETQYF	TGTGCCACCAGTGGCCCCAGGGGGGAGACCCAGTACTTC
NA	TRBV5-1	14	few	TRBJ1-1	CASIPTIGNTEAFF	TGCGCCAGCATCCCTACGATAGGGAACACTGAAGCTTTCTTT
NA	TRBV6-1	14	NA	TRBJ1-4	CASSPEVPREKLFF	TGTGCCTCCTCCCCCGAGGTCCCGCGCGAAAAACTGTTTTTT
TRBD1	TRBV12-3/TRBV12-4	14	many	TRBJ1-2	CASSPQGAGYGYTF	TGTGCCAGCAGTCCCCAGGGGGCTGGCTATGGCTACACCTTC
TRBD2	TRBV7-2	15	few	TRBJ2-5	CASTKQGLEGETQYF	TGTGCCAGCACCAAGCAGGGACTAGAGGGGGAGACCCAGTACTTC
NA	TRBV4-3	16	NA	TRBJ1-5	CASSQDILRVGQPQHF	TGCGCCAGCAGCCAAGATATTCTCAGGGTCGGGCAGCCCCAGCATTTT
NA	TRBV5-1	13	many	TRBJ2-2	CASSQGNTGELFF	TGCGCCAGCAGTCAAGGGAACACCGGGGAGCTGTTTTTT
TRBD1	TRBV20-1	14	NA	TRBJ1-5	CSARLTGGKQPQHF	TGCAGTGCTAGATTAACAGGGGGCAAACAGCCCCAGCATTTT
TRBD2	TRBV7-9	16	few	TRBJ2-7	CASSSPRGVGSYEQYF	TGTGCCAGCAGTTCCCCTCGGGGGGTAGGCTCCTACGAGCAGTACTTC
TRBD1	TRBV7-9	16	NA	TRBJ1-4	CASSFYSGQGYEKLFF	TGTGCCAGCAGCTTCTATTCGGGACAGGGCTATGAAAAACTGTTTTTT
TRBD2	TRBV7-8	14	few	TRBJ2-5	CASSSWGGQETQYF	TGTGCCAGCAGCTCTTGGGGGGGACAAGAGACCCAGTACTTC
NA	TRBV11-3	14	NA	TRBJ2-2	CASSRGGANGELFF	TGTGCCAGCAGCCGAGGTGGGGCGAACGGGGAGCTGTTTTTT
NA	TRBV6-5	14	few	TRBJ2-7	CASSYSSGRHEQYF	TGTGCCAGCAGTTACTCGTCAGGGAGGCACGAGCAGTACTTC
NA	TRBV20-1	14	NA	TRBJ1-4	CSARDTTGFGRLFF	TGCAGTGCTAGAGATACAACGGGGTTCGGAAGACTGTTTTTT
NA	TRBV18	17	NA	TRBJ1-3	CASSPRRGFQGGNTIYF	TGTGCCAGCTCACCGAGGAGAGGATTTCAGGGCGGAAACACCATATATTTT
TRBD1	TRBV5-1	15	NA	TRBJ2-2	CASSPGTGSTGELFF	TGCGCCAGCAGCCCAGGGACAGGGAGCACCGGGGAGCTGTTTTTT
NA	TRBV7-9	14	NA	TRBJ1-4	CASSLVEGEEKLFF	TGTGCCAGCAGCCTCGTAGAGGGGGAAGAAAAACTGTTTTTT
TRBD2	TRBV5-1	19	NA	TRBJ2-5	CASSPPVDAGGHFQETQYF	TGCGCCAGCAGCCCACCGGTGGATGCGGGGGGTCACTTCCAAGAGACCCAGTACTTC
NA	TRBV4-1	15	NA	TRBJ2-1	CASSKPGSSYNEQFF	TGCGCCAGCAGCAAACCAGGAAGCTCCTACAATGAGCAGTTCTTC
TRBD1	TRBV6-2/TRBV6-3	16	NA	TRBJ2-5	CASLFPARTGLGTQYF	TGTGCCAGCCTATTCCCAGCGAGGACAGGCCTAGGCACCCAGTACTTC
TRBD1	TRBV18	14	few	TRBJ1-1	CASSRAGGDTEAFF	TGTGCCAGCTCCAGGGCAGGGGGCGACACTGAAGCTTTCTTT
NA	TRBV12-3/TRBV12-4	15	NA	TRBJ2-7	CASSLARGTTYEQYF	TGTGCCAGCAGTTTAGCGCGGGGGACAACCTACGAGCAGTACTTC
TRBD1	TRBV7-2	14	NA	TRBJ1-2	CASSPQQGNYGYTF	TGTGCCAGCAGCCCCCAACAGGGGAACTATGGCTACACCTTC
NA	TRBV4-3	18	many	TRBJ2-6	CASSQDAGASSGANVLTF	TGCGCCAGCAGCCAAGATGCGGGGGCTTCCTCTGGGGCCAACGTCCTGACTTTC
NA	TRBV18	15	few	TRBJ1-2	CASSPRGDLGYGYTF	TGTGCCAGCTCACCACGGGGAGACCTCGGCTATGGCTACACCTTC
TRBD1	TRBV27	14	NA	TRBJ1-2	CASTSGTAPGGYTF	TGTGCCAGCACTTCCGGGACAGCCCCTGGGGGCTACACCTTC
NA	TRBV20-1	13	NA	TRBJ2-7	CSARGQVSYEQYF	TGCAGTGCTAGAGGACAGGTGAGCTACGAGCAGTACTTC
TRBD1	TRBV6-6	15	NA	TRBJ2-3	CASSYQDRATDTQYF	TGTGCCAGCAGTTACCAGGACAGGGCTACAGATACGCAGTATTTT
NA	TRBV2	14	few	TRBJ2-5	CASSDARRSETQYF	TGTGCCAGCAGTGACGCCCGCAGGTCGGAGACCCAGTACTTC